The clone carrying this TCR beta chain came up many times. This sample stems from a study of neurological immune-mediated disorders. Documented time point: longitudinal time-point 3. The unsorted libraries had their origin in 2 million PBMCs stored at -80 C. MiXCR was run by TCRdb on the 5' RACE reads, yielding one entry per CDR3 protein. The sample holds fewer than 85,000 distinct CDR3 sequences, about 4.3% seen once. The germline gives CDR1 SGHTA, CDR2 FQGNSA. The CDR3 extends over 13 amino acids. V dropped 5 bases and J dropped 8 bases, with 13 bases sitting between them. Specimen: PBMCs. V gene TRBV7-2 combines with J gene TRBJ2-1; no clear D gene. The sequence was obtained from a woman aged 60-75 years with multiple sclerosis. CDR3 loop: CASSPHVEYEQFF. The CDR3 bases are TGTGCCAGCAGCCCTCATGTCGAGTATGAGCAGTTCTTC.